This TCR beta chain was obtained from a study of shared clonotypes between healthy human individuals. In the CD4+ fraction, cells were divided into CD45RA+ naive and CD45RA-negative memory subsets. The assay was immunoSEQ multiplex PCR, and TCRdb's table has in-frame clones only and misses some. The sample includes some 2,500,000 clones, 93% of them seen just once. This clone has a single count. Its antigen is unknown. The study, taken as a whole, reports: The study sampled only blood, and tissue repertoires likely differ.

The CDR3 has 18 amino acids. This clonotype originated in a man between 18 and 29 years old in good health. Some clones in this sample may be carry-over from other donors' samples. Sample: naive CD4+ T cells from PBMCs. Noted subset: CD45RA+ positively selected. J is TRBJ1-2 and V is TRBV1; TRBD1, as called in the table, went unchecked against the DNA. TRBV1 is designated a pseudogene. The CDR3 sequence is CTSSSPAYTGSKPYGYTF. CDR3 sequence (DNA): TGCACCAGCAGCTCTCCTGCATATACAGGGTCAAAACCATATGGCTACACCTTC.